This T cell receptor (beta chain) was observed in a study of shared clonotypes between healthy human individuals. Study as a whole: Per donor, CD8 memory used one plate, CD8 naive used two, CD4 memory used three and CD4 naive used three.

Germline CDR1 SGDLS, CDR2 YYNGEE. V was shortened by 0 bases and J by 10 bases, with 16 bases between the two germline ends. CDR3 length: 15 amino acids. Several immunoSEQ plates held equal portions of the genomic DNA taken from each subset. TCRdb's copy holds only in-frame clones and misses some; the assay was immunoSEQ multiplex PCR. The table includes fewer than 1.6 million clones, around 98.5% detected once. This TCR was sampled from a man aged 30-40 years in good health. Sequences were obtained from naive CD4+ T cells sorted from blood. Stated subset: CD45RA+ positively selected. The chain links TRBV9 to TRBJ1-4; possible D gene TRBD1, 6 bases. Here the CDR3 reads CASSVEGREGGKLFF. CDR3 in DNA: TGTGCCAGCAGCGTAGAGGGAAGGGAAGGGGGAAAACTGTTTTTT.